The 8 T cell receptor beta chains in this list originate from one sample, sequenced in a study of CD4 and CD8 cells across lung adenocarcinoma regions. TCRdb fed the PCR reads into MiXCR, producing one record per CDR3 protein. The sample consists of 20,000 to 25,000 distinct CDR3 sequences, roughly 54% of them appearing once. The sample consisted of CD8+ T cells from the center of a lung tumor. The origin of the receptors is a female donor with lung adenocarcinoma. The CD4 and CD8 labels of this study may be unreliable.

In regard to this clonotype: Sequence at one end of the junction differs from germline and may be a read error. The rearrangement links TRBV6-1 to TRBJ2-4, with D perhaps matching TRBD1 or TRBD2 (5 bases each). CDR3 size: 16 residues. Germline loops: CDR1 MNHNS, CDR2 SASEGT. The CDR3 DNA is TGTGCCAGCAGTGAAGCGGGGCTGGGAGCCAAAAACATGCAGTACTTC. Translation gives CASSEAGLGAKNMQYF.

In this sample, this clonotype turned up many times. The CDR3 DNA reads TGTGCCAGCAGTTCACAGGGCAGTCGGATCTACGAGCAGTACTTC. Protein sequence: CASSSQGSRIYEQYF. V usage is TRBV27 and J usage is TRBJ2-7, with D maybe TRBD1 (6 bases). Trimming cost V 4 bases and J 3 bases, with 16 bases left between them. Germline V gene data show CDR1 as MNHEY and CDR2 as SMNVEV (reference sequence). CDR3 size: 15 residues.

A remark on this clonotype: Compared with germline, one end of the junction differs, possibly owing to a read error. This chain uses TRBV10-3 with TRBJ2-5; D possibly corresponds to TRBD1 (6 bases). This CDR3 region has 14 residues. CDR1 is ENHRY and CDR2 is SYGVKD in the germline V gene. The CDR3 sequence is CATKVPGQRKTQYF. CDR3 DNA: TGTGCCACCAAGGTCCCCGGACAGCGAAAGACTCAGTACTTC.

A few counts support this clonotype. The chain has TRBV27 and TRBJ1-4; possibly TRBD1 for D (5 bases). V lost 5 bases and J 8 bases, leaving 15 bases between the germline ends. The CDR3 is 14 amino acids. Germline CDR1 reads MNHEY; CDR2 reads SMNVEV (reference sequence). CDR3 amino acids: CASSPDMFGEKLFF. The CDR3 region has the DNA TGTGCCAGCAGTCCGGACATGTTCGGGGAAAAACTGTTTTTT.

Of note for this clonotype: The junction departs from germline at one end; a sequencing error may be responsible. The CDR3 nucleotides are TGTGCCAGCATTTACAGGGAGGGTTTATACAATGAGCAGTTCTTC. Translated: CASIYREGLYNEQFF. The V gene is TRBV6-5, the J gene TRBJ2-1; D might be TRBD2 (7 bases). CDR1 MNHEY and CDR2 SVGAGI come from the germline V gene. This CDR3 has 15 amino acids.

The CDR3 bases are TGTGCCAGCAGGGGCGGGGGGGCCGCGAGCACCGGGGAGCTGTTTTTT. This gives the protein CASRGGGAASTGELFF. The chain uses TRBV6-1 and TRBJ2-2, with 9 bases identical to TRBD2. Unmatched junction bases numbered 9, after V lost 6 bases and J lost 4 bases. The CDR3 runs to 16 residues. Germline values: CDR1 MNHNS, CDR2 SASEGT.

The sample holds many counts of this clonotype. The rearrangement joins TRBV27 to TRBJ1-1; D gene unclear. Trimming pared 7 bases from V and 0 bases from J, leaving 12 bases between. There are 14 residues in the CDR3. The germline CDR1 and CDR2 sequences are MNHEY and SMNVEV (reference sequence). The CDR3 reads CASKTPWMNTEAFF. In DNA, the CDR3 is TGTGCCAGCAAAACCCCTTGGATGAACACTGAAGCTTTCTTT.

This clonotype was seen a handful of times. This sequence joins TRBV20-1 and TRBJ1-6; 10 bases match TRBD1. Germline lookup yields CDR1 DFQATT and CDR2 SNEGSKA (reference sequence). V shed 3 bases and J 7 bases; nucleotides not matched to a gene: 3. This CDR3 contains 14 residues. The CDR3 spells CSARSGQGNSPLHF. In nucleotides, the CDR3 is TGCAGTGCTAGGTCGGGACAGGGGAATTCACCCCTCCACTTT.